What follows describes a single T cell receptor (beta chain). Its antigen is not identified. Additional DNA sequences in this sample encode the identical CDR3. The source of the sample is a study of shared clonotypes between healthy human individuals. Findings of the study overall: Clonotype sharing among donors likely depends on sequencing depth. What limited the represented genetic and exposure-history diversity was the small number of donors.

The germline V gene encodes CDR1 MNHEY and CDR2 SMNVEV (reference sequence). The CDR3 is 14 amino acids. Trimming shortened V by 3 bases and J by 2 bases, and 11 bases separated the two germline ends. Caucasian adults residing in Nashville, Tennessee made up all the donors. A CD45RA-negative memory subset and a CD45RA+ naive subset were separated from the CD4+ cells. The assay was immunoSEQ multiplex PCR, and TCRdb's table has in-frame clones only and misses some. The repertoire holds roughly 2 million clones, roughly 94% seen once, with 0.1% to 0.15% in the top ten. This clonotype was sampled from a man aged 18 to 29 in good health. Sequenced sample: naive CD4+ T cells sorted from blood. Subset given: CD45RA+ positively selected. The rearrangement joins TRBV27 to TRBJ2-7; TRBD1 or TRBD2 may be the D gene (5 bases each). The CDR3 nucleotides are TGTGCCAGCAGTTTGGGGACGGTACCCTACGAGCAGTACTTC. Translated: CASSLGTVPYEQYF.